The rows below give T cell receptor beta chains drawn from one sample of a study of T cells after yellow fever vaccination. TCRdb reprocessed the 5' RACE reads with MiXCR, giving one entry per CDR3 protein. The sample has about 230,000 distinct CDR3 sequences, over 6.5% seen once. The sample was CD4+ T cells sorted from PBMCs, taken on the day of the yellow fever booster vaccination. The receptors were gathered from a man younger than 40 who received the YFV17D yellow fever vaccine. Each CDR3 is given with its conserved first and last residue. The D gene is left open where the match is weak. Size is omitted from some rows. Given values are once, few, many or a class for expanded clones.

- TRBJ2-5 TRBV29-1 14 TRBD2 TGCAGCGTTGAGGGGACTAGTCTTGAGGAGACCCAGTACTTC CSVEGTSLEETQYF
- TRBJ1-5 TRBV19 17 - TGTGCCAGTAGTATAGCTCCCGGGCAGGATCTGAATCAGCCCCAGCATTTT CASSIAPGQDLNQPQHF
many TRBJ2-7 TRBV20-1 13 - TGCAGTGCTGGAGGGCTGGGGGCCTACGAGCAGTACTTC CSAGGLGAYEQYF
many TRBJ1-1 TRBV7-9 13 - TGTGCCAGCTCGCTGGAGGGAACGGCTGAAGCTTTCTTT CASSLEGTAEAFF
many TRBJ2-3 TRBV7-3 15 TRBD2 TGTGCCAGCAGCTCCGATGGGGGGGGCACAGATACGCAGTATTTT CASSSDGGGTDTQYF
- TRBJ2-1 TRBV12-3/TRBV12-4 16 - TGTGCCAGCAGTCCTTTGACGCCGGATTCCTACAATGAGCAGTTCTTC CASSPLTPDSYNEQFF
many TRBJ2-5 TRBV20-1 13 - TGCAGTGCTACGCCGCAGCCGGGGGAGACCCAGTACTTC CSATPQPGETQYF
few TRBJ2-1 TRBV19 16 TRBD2 TGTGCCAGTAGTAAACTAGCGGGGGGGAATTACTATGAGCAGTTCTTC CASSKLAGGNYYEQFF
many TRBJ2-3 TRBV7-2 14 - TGTGCCAGCAGCTTAGGTTTTCGCACAGATACGCAGTATTTT CASSLGFRTDTQYF
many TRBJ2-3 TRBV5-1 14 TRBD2 TGCGCCAGCGCTACAGCGGGAGAGGGAGATACGCAGTATTTT CASATAGEGDTQYF
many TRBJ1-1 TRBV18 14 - TGTGCCAGCTCAATCACAGGGCAGAACACTGAAGCTTTCTTT CASSITGQNTEAFF
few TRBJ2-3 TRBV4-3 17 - TGCGCCAGCAGCCAAGATGGGGGCGGGACCTACACAGATACGCAGTATTTT CASSQDGGGTYTDTQYF
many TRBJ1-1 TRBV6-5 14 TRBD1 TGTGCCAGCAGTTTCCGGGACAGGAACACTGAAGCTTTCTTT CASSFRDRNTEAFF
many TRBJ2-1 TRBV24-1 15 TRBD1 TGTGCCACCAGTGACCGGGACAGGGTATACAATGAGCAGTTCTTC CATSDRDRVYNEQFF
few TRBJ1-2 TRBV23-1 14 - TGCGCCAGACGACGGTCCAGGGCCTTCTATGGCTACACCTTC CARRRSRAFYGYTF
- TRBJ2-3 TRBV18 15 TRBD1 TGTGCCAGCTCACCGCAGACAGGGGCCACAGATACGCAGTATTTT CASSPQTGATDTQYF
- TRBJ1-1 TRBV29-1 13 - TGCAGCGTTGACCGCGGGGCCAGTACTGAAGCTTTCTTT CSVDRGASTEAFF